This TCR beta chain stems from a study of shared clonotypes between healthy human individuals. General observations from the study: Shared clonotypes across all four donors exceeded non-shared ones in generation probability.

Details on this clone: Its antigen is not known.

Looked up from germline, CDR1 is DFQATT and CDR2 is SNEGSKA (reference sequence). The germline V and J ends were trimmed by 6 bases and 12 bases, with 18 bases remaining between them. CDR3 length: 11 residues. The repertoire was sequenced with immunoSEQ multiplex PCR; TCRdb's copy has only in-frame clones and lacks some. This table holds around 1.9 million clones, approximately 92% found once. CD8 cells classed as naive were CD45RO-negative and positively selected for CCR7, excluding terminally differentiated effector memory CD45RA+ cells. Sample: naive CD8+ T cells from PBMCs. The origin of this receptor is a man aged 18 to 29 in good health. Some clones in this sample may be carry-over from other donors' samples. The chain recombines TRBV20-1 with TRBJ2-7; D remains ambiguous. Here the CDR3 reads CSALVSGYLYF. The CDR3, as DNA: TGCAGTGCGTTAGTGTCCGGGTATCTGTACTTC.